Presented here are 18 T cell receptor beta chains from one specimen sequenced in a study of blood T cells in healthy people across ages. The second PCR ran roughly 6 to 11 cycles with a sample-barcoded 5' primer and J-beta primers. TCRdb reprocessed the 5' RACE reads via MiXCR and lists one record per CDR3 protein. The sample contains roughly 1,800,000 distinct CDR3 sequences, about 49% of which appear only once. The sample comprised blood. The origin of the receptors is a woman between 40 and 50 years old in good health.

The CDR3 loop reads CASSSLDRGSYGYTF. CDR3 DNA: TGTGCCAGCAGCTCCTTGGACAGGGGGAGCTATGGCTACACCTTC. The V call is TRBV7-9, the J call TRBJ1-2; 10 positions match TRBD1. Germline V CDR1 and CDR2: SEHNR, FQNEAQ (reference sequence). CDR3 size: 15 residues. V was clipped by 4 bases and J by 4 bases; unmatched bases: 6.

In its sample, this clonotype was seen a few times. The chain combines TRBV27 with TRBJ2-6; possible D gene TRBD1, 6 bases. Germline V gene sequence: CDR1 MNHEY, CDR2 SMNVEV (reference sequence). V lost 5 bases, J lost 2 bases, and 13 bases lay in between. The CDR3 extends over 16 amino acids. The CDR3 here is CASSKRQETGANVLTF. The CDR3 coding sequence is TGTGCCAGCAGTAAAAGACAGGAAACTGGGGCCAACGTCCTGACTTTC.

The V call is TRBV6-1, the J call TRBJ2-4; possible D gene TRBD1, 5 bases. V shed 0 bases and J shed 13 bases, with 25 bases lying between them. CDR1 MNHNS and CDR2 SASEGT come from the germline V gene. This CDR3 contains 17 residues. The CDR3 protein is CASSEAPPGRAREEQYF. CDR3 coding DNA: TGTGCCAGCAGTGAAGCCCCCCCGGGCAGGGCGAGAGAAGAGCAGTACTTC.

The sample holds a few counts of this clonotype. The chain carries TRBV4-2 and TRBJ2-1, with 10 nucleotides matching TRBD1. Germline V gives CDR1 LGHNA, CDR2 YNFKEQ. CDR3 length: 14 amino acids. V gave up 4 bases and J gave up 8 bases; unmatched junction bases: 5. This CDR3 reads CASSLGQGRYEQFF. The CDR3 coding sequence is TGTGCCAGCAGCCTGGGACAGGGGAGGTATGAGCAGTTCTTC.

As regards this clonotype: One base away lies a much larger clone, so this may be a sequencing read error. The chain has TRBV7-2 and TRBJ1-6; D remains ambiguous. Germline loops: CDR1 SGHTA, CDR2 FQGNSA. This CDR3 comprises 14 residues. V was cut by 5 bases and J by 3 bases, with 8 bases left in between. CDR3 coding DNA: TGTGCCAGCAGCCCCCGGGACTATAATTCACCCCTCCACTTT. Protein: CASSPRDYNSPLHF.

Here the CDR3 DNA reads TGTGCCAGTCGGGACAGGGGAATGGGTCAGCCCCAGCATTTT. This encodes CASRDRGMGQPQHF. V usage is TRBV2 and J usage is TRBJ1-5; 10 bases are a match to TRBD1. This CDR3 region has 14 residues. V was clipped by 9 bases and J by 6 bases; unmatched bases: 8. Germline V gives CDR1 SNHLY, CDR2 FYNNEI.

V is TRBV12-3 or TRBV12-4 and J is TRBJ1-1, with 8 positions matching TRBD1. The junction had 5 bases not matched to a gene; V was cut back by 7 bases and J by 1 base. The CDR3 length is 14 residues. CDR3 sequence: CASNPDRANTEAFF. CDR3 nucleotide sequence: TGTGCCAGCAACCCGGACAGGGCGAACACTGAAGCTTTCTTT.

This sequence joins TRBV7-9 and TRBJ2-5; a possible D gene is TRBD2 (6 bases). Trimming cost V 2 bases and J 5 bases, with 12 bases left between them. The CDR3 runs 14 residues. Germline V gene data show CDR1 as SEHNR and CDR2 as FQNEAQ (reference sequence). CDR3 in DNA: TGTGCCAGCAGCTTAAAGGGACTTGAGGAGACCCAGTACTTC. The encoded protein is CASSLKGLEETQYF.

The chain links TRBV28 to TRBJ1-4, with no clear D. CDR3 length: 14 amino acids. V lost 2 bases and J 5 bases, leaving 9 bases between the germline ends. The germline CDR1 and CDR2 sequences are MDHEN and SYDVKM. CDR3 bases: TGTGCCAGCAGTTTAACCTCCGCCAATGAAAAACTGTTTTTT. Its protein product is CASSLTSANEKLFF. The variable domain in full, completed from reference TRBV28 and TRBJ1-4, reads DVKVTQSSRYLVKRTGEKVFLECVQDMDHENMFWYRQDPGLGLRLIYFSYDVKMKEKGDIPEGYSVSREKKERFSLILESASTNQTSMYLCASSLTSANEKLFFGSGTQLSVL.

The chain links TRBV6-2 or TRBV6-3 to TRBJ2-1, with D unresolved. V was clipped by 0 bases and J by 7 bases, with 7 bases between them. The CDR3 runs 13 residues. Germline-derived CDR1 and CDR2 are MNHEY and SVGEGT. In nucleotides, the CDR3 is TGTGCCAGCAGTTACTCGCAATTTAATGAGCAGTTCTTC. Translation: CASSYSQFNEQFF.

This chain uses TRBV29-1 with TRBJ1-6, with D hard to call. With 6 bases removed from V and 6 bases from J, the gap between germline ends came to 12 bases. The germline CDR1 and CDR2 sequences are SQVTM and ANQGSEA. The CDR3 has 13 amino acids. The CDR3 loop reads CSVSQSRNSPLHF. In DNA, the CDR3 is TGCAGCGTCTCGCAGTCTCGTAATTCACCCCTCCACTTT.

CDR3 DNA: TGTGCCATCGCGACTAGGGGCTCTGGGGCCAACGTCCTGACTTTC. Protein sequence: CAIATRGSGANVLTF. This chain links TRBV28 with TRBJ2-6; D might be TRBD2 (6 bases). The germline V and J ends were trimmed by 10 bases and 0 bases, with 13 bases remaining between them. Germline V gives CDR1 MDHEN, CDR2 SYDVKM. CDR3 length: 15 amino acids.

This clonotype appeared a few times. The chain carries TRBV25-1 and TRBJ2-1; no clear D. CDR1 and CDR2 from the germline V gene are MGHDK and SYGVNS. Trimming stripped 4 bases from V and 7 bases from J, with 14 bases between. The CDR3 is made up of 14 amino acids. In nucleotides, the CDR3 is TGTGCCAGCAGTGGCATCCCCTTACTGAATGAGCAGTTCTTC. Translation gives CASSGIPLLNEQFF.

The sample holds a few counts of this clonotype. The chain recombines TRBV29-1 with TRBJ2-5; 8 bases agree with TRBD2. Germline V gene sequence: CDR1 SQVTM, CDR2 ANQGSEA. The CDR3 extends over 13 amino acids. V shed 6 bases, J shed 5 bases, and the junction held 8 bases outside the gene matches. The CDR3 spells CSVVSGNPETQYF. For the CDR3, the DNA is TGCAGCGTGGTTAGCGGGAACCCTGAGACCCAGTACTTC.

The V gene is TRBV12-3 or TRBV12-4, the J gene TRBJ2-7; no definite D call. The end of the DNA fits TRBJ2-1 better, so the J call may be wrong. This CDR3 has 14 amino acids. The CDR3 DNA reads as TGTGCCAGCAGTTTCGGAAGCCGTCGGAATGAGCAGTTCTTC. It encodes CASSFGSRRNEQFF.

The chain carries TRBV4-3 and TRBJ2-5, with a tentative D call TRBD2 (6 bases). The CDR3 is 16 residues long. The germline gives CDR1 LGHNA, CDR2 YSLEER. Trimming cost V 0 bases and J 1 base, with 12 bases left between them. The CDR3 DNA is TGCGCCAGCAGCCAAGAGGCGCGCGGGGTCCAAGAGACCCAGTACTTC. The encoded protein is CASSQEARGVQETQYF.

DNA of the CDR3: TGTGCCAGCAGTTTATCTCAGGGTTTGGGTAAGACCCAGTACTTC. Encoded protein: CASSLSQGLGKTQYF. This chain joins TRBV28 and TRBJ2-5, with TRBD1 as a possible D gene (5 bases). The CDR3 contains 15 residues. The germline V gene has CDR1 MDHEN and CDR2 SYDVKM. V was clipped by 1 base and J by 6 bases, with 15 bases between them.

CDR3 DNA sequence: TGTGCCAGCAGCTTAGAACGAGCGGGATCCTACGAGCAGTACTTC. Its protein is CASSLERAGSYEQYF. This rearrangement joins TRBV7-2 to TRBJ2-7; 7 nucleotides line up with TRBD2. The CDR3 spans 15 residues. Looked up from germline, CDR1 is SGHTA and CDR2 is FQGNSA. V was pared by 1 base and J by 1 base, with 4 bases of the junction left unmatched.